This T cell receptor (beta chain) was sequenced during a study of T-cell reconstitution after alpha-beta-depleted transplantation in children (dated by TCRdb to the mid-2010s). Study-level background: The study quantitatively tracked T-cell immune reconstitution after TCRalphabeta/CD19-depleted allogeneic hematopoietic cell transplantation in children using TCR repertoire profiling.

To prepare the library, PCR was applied. Reads for this sample came from an Illumina HiSeq 2500. TCR library preparation used molecular barcoding, with unique molecular identifiers applied to normalize quantification of the TCRbeta repertoire. The public reads were reanalyzed by TCRdb: fastp trimming at Q25, MiXCR alignment, in-frame beta chains only. Each CDR3 protein gets just one entry, which takes the most common genes and DNA from the rows behind it. The sample yields 300,000 to 350,000 distinct CDR3 sequences; 23% were counted once. The biggest ten clones account for approximately 11% of the sample. On the study overall, not on this receptor specifically: In some patients, high TCRbeta diversity at day 60 was attributed to recipient T cells and intrathymic progenitors that had survived conditioning. The apparently early recovery of alphabetaT-cell counts about two months after transplant reportedly depended on only several hundred rapidly expanded clones that came from non-depleted graft cells. Hyperexpanded clone frequencies declined over subsequent months; after one year, T-cell counts and TCRbeta diversity were mostly attributed to newly produced T cells.

The CDR3 goes from the cysteine to the phenylalanine over 15 residues. Only the CDR3 part of the read is kept: 45 bases, read in frame from the first base. Trimming accounts for 5 bases at V and 2 bases at J, while the number of junction bases matched to no gene is 5. Reading the label with the study, this specimen's treatment or condition is: allogeneic hematopoietic cell transplantation with graft depleted of TCRalphabeta T cells and CD19 B cells. The transplant recipients were children given TCRalphabeta/CD19-depleted allogeneic hematopoietic cell grafts. A note on this clonotype: This clone's antigen is unknown. One base away there is no much larger clone; base qualities are not given.

This sequence originates from a male patient between 5 and 17 years old who had a stem cell transplant for acute lymphoblastic leukemia, so the T cells may come from the graft donor. The chain is assembled from TRBV12-3 or TRBV12-4 and TRBJ1-5, and 8 junction bases match TRBD1. Sequences were derived from PBMCs, mostly from graft donor cells, sampled 180 days after TCRalphabeta/CD19-depleted stem cell transplant. The nucleotides are TGTGCCAGCAGTCAGGGGGCGCGGGGCAATCAGCCCCAGCATTTT. It translates as CASSQGARGNQPQHF.